This T cell receptor (beta chain) came from a study of OX40 agonist ivuxolimab in advanced cancers. The table came from immunoSEQ multiplex PCR; TCRdb's copy has only in-frame clones and leaves some out. Of 60,000 to 80,000 clones in the sample, roughly 80% are singletons; the top ten hold less than 5.5%. Trimming stripped 5 bases from V and 1 base from J, with 11 bases between. CDR1 and CDR2 from the germline V gene are SGHTA and FQGTGA. This CDR3 spans 14 amino acids. The sequencing used CD4+ or CD8+ T cells sorted from blood, collected in a trial of the OX40 agonist ivuxolimab. This sequence joins TRBV7-3 and TRBJ2-5; TRBD2 is a possible D gene (7 bases). The TCR was taken from an adult with an advanced solid tumor such as melanoma, head and neck, liver or kidney cancer. CDR3 in amino acids: CASSAGGRQETQYF. The CDR3 bases are TGTGCCAGCAGCGCCGGGGGGCGCCAAGAGACCCAGTACTTC.